This T cell receptor (delta chain) was sequenced during a study of gamma-delta T cells after stem cell transplantation. TCRdb re-processed the RT-PCR reads via CATT. The sample lists 1,300 to 1,500 delta-chain clones, around 13% seen once, with roughly three fifths in the top ten. Trimming at V came to 2 bases and at J to 0 bases, leaving 7 bases not matched to a gene. This CDR3 has 17 amino acids. CDR1 is TSWWSYY, CDR2 QGS, per germline. This sequence joins TRDV1 and TRDJ1; 9 bases line up with TRDD3. Sequencing was carried out using gamma-delta T cells. This TCR derives from a human donor. It is not recorded whose cells these are; they may come from a transplant donor. The CDR3 sequence is CALGEGVLGDYTDKLIF. CDR3 in DNA: TGTGCTCTTGGGGAAGGCGTACTGGGGGACTACACCGATAAACTCATCTTT.